This T cell receptor (beta chain) is drawn from a study of human T cells and chemical hapten exposure (dated by TCRdb to the early 2020s). The study in broad terms: For sensitization, 2% DPC in acetone was applied to a 2 cm by 2 cm area of upper inner arm skin. Blood samples were taken from patients before sensitization (week 0) and at 2, 6 and about 24 weeks after DPC sensitization. In alopecia patients, the study followed how the peripheral blood TCR repertoire changed in vivo over primary and secondary sensitization to diphenylcyclopropenone (DPC), a hapten. Throughout the approximately 23-week study period, patients were also given weekly therapeutic DPC doses on the scalp. The libraries were sequenced as a pool, and the TCR yield per sample differed mostly because of small variations in library volumes within the pool. Most of the patients in the cohort were female, and the cohort covered alopecia areata with under or over 50% scalp involvement, alopecia totalis and alopecia universalis. Patch testing on the upper back used Finn chambers containing 0.01% DPC, with scoring done after 6 days according to International Contact Dermatitis Research Group standards. Twenty-nine alopecia patients gave blood for TCR sequencing at one to four time points (pre-sensitization, 2, 6 and 24 weeks). Study-wide findings and limitations: Patch test score was positively correlated with the number of PT1 expanded TCRs, with significance at thresholds 8, 16 and 32 but not at 4. After repeated subsampling, the strength of the expansion versus patch-test correlation and the threshold at which it became significant changed. The number of TCRs above 1 in 1000 frequency did not change with DPC sensitization; there was no evidence of global repertoire structure alterations. Significantly more large CDR3 similarity clusters were formed by expanded TCRs than by pre-sensitization or healthy control sets, consistent with antigen-driven responses. Because all patients had alopecia, a presumed autoimmune disease, the immune response of the patients might differ from that of healthy individuals.

From a lookup of the germline V gene, CDR1 and CDR2 are LGHNA and YNFKEQ. Trimming at the junction amounts to 4 bases on V and 1 base on J, and the germline ends lie 16 bases apart. There are 16 amino acids in the CDR3, from cysteine to phenylalanine inclusive. Just CDR3 DNA is preserved here, 48 bases in frame from base 1. A note on this clonotype: Its antigen is not yet known. Per-nucleotide qualities are absent, and no much larger clonotype sits a single base away.

Libraries came from RACE. Instrument on record: NextSeq 500. Library preparation attached unique molecular identifiers to individual cDNA molecules for quantitative, reproducible TCR counting. From each blood RNA sample, both TCR alpha and TCR beta chains were sequenced. The original methods were these. A median of roughly 99,000 TCRs per sample was observed, with a range of about 23,224 to 690,600. V, J and CDR3 annotation of the TCR reads was performed with the Decombinator software suite. Every sample was subsampled to the same number of TCRs (28,000) for the PS versus PT1 abundance plots. Expanded TCRs were defined as absent before sensitization and observed at least eight times at the 2-week time point. TCRdb handled the public reads itself, with Q25 trimming in fastp and clone calling in MiXCR, and kept productive beta chains. Duplicate CDR3 protein sequences are folded into a single record with the most common DNA and genes. The V and J calls were determined by TCRdb, not by the authors. For this sample the table gives approximately 350,000 distinct CDR3 sequences, of which approximately 6.3% were detected only once. Together, the top ten hold 8.4% of the sample.

The time point tag for this specimen amounts to: patch test 1, 2 weeks after DPC sensitization. According to the study, the label for this sample's treatment or condition signals: therapeutic diphenylcyclopropenone sensitization with weekly scalp DPC. Blood at each patch-test visit was drawn before the patch test was applied. Eligible patients were aged 18 to 70, diagnosed with alopecia, deemed suitable for DPC therapy, and excluded if pregnant. Unfractionated whole blood was collected in Tempus Blood RNA tubes, and total RNA was extracted from that blood. Material: whole blood, obtained in connection with sensitization to the hapten diphenylcyclopropenone (DPC). The clonotype was recovered from a woman aged 18-35 years with alopecia areata. Some clones in this sample may be carry-over from other donors' samples. The rearranged segments are TRBV4-2 and TRBJ2-5; the D segment could be TRBD2, given 5 matching bases. CDR3 loop: CASSPYNGELQETQYF. The DNA sequence is given as TGTGCCAGCAGCCCCTATAACGGGGAACTCCAAGAGACCCAGTACTTC.